Here is one T cell receptor (beta chain) with its context. Its specificity is unknown. After removal of 5 bases from V and 6 bases from J, the junction contained 11 bases not matched to a gene. Germline V gene sequence: CDR1 SGHTA, CDR2 FQGNSA. CDR3 length: 15 residues. CD4+ T cells that had been cultured provided DNA sequenced with the Oncomine TCR Beta short-read assay. Genomic DNA from cultured CD4+ T cells was extracted. Each CDR3 protein is one row after TCRdb ran MiXCR on the PCR reads. The sample holds 12,000 or so distinct CDR3 sequences; under 45% are singletons and the top ten take about 15%. This record belongs to a study of vaccination and CD4 T cells after COVID-19. Across the study: Overlapping SARS-CoV-2, HCoV-NL63, HCoV-OC43 and HCoV-229E spike peptides stimulated the cells.

Indicated treatment: approximately nine-day PBMC culture with coronavirus spike peptide pools or control peptides (ViraFEST assay). CD4+ T cells that came from the unexposed donor were collected before the COVID-19 pandemic (2011-2018). The ViraFEST method relied on peptide pools to expand antigen-specific T cells, followed by TCR sequencing. PBMCs, plated at roughly 2 million per well, were grown in the presence of 9.5 to 10 IU/ml IL-2 and 10 ug/ml peptide pools. The sequencing sample was made of CD4+ T cells from blood, cultured in vitro. V is TRBV7-2 and J is TRBJ2-7, with 9 positions matching TRBD2. The clonotype was recovered from a human donor in good health. CDR3 region: CASSPMASGIGEQYF. CDR3 DNA sequence: TGTGCCAGCAGCCCCATGGCTAGCGGGATCGGCGAGCAGTACTTC.